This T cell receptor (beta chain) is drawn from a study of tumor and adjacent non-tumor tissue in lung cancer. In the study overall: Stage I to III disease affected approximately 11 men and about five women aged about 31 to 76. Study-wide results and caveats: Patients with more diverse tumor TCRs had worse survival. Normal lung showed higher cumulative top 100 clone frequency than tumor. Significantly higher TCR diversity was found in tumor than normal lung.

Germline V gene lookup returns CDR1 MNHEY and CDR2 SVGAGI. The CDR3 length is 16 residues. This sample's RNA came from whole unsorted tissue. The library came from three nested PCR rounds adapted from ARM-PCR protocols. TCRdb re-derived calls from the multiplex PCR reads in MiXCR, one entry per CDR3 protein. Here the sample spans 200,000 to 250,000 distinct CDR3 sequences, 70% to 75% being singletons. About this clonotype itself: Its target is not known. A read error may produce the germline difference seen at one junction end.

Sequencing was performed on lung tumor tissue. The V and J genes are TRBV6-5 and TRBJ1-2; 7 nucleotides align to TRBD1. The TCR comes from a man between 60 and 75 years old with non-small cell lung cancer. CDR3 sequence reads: CVSSYTGAGGSYGYTF. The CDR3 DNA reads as TGTGTCAGCAGTTACACGGGAGCAGGGGGGAGCTATGGCTACACCTTC.